The 13 T cell receptor beta chains presented below share a single source sample, sequenced in a study of T cells in Graves' hyperthyroidism and ophthalmopathy. TCR beta CDR3 regions were amplified from RNA. Primed by the HTBI set, a first-round RT-PCR was run on the TCR CDR3. TCRdb used MiXCR to reprocess the multiplex PCR reads, holding one entry per CDR3 protein. The sample lists approximately 380,000 distinct CDR3 sequences, approximately 17% seen once, with 40% in the top ten. The sequenced sample consisted of blood. These receptors originate from a man younger than 30 with Graves' ophthalmopathy.

Ten or more counts support this clonotype. This chain joins TRBV6-1 and TRBJ1-1, with D unclear. The CDR3 is 13 amino acids. The V gene lost 7 bases and the J gene lost 2 bases, with 11 bases spanning the gap. Germline lookup yields CDR1 MNHNS and CDR2 SASEGT. CDR3 DNA sequence: TGTGCCAGCAAGCTCGGACTTAACACTGAAGCTTTCTTT. Its translation is CASKLGLNTEAFF.

This clonotype appeared many times. The J gene is TRBJ2-3, the V gene TRBV24-1; 9 bases fit TRBD2. The length of the CDR3 is 17 residues. CDR1 is KGHDR and CDR2 is SFDVKD in the germline V gene. The junction had 7 bases not matched to a gene; V was cut back by 4 bases and J by 0 bases. In DNA form, the CDR3 reads TGTGCCACCAGTGAGTGGGTAGCGGGGGACAGCACAGATACGCAGTATTTT. Protein: CATSEWVAGDSTDTQYF.

The chain has TRBV20-1 and TRBJ2-7; 13 bases agree with TRBD2. The length of the CDR3 is 15 residues. Germline-derived CDR1 and CDR2 are DFQATT and SNEGSKA (reference sequence). V lost 5 bases, J lost 2 bases, and 6 bases stayed unmatched. CDR3 nucleotide sequence: TGCAGTGCTCCACCCGGGACTAGCGGGGCCTACGAGCAGTACTTC. Encoded protein: CSAPPGTSGAYEQYF.

In DNA form, the CDR3 reads TGTGCCAGCAGTGAATTCCTGGACAGCCCTGAAGCTTTCTTT. This gives the protein CASSEFLDSPEAFF. The V and J genes are TRBV6-4 and TRBJ1-1; D is possibly TRBD1 (6 bases). CDR1 MRHNA and CDR2 SNTAGT come from the germline V gene. Trimming took 3 bases from V and 6 from J, leaving 14 bases between them. The CDR3 has 14 residues.

The chain couples TRBV15 to TRBJ2-1, with 7 bases lining up with TRBD2. Germline V gene lookup returns CDR1 LNHNV and CDR2 YYDKDF (reference sequence). CDR3 size: 14 residues. V gave up 3 bases and J gave up 5 bases; unmatched junction bases: 4. The CDR3 DNA is TGTGCCACCAGCAGCGGGGGGATCCACAATGAGCAGTTCTTC. Encoded protein: CATSSGGIHNEQFF.

This clonotype was recorded many times. The rearrangement joins TRBV3-1 to TRBJ1-1; D gene uncertain. CDR1 LGHDT and CDR2 YNNKEL come from the germline V gene (reference sequence). This CDR3 region has 14 residues. The germline V and J ends were trimmed by 1 base and 1 base, with 7 bases remaining between them. The CDR3 spells CASSQVSANTEAFF. CDR3 in DNA: TGTGCCAGCAGCCAAGTATCGGCGAACACTGAAGCTTTCTTT. The variable domain in full, completed from reference TRBV3-1 and TRBJ1-1, reads DTAVSQTPKYLVTQMGNDKSIKCEQNLGHDTMYWYKQDSKKFLKIMFSYNNKELIINETVPNRFSPKSPDKAHLNLHINSLELGDSAVYFCASSQVSANTEAFFGQGTRLTVV.

This clonotype was seen only once. This may be a read error, as it is one base from a much larger clone. As the CDR3 is not closed by the conserved phenylalanine or tryptophan, this likely results from a read error. The chain has TRBV6-1 and TRBJ1-5; D is possibly TRBD1 (5 bases). The CDR3 covers 13 residues. The V gene's germline CDR1 is MNHNS and CDR2 SASEGT. The germline V and J ends were trimmed by 5 bases and 4 bases, with 9 bases remaining between them. The CDR3 bases are TGTGCCAGCAGTAAAACAGGTAATCAGCCCCAGCATCTT. The encoded protein is CASSKTGNQPQHL.

CDR3 sequence: CASNDRSSYNSPLHF. The CDR3, as DNA: TGTGCCAGTAACGACAGGAGCTCCTATAATTCACCCCTCCACTTT. The chain employs TRBV19 and TRBJ1-6, with a possible D match to TRBD1 (6 bases). The V and J ends lost 7 bases and 0 bases respectively, with 10 bases between them. The CDR3 is 15 amino acids. Germline V gene data show CDR1 as LNHDA and CDR2 as SQIVND (reference sequence).

This clonotype occurred a few times. The rearrangement uses TRBV28 and TRBJ1-5; tentative D call: TRBD1 (5 bases). The length of the CDR3 is 17 residues. V lost 5 bases to trimming and J lost 0 bases, with 17 bases between them. CDR1 and CDR2 from the germline V gene are MDHEN and SYDVKM. In DNA form, the CDR3 reads TGTGCCAGCAGTCTCCCAGGGTTGGCATATAGCAATCAGCCCCAGCATTTT. Protein product: CASSLPGLAYSNQPQHF.

The sample holds many counts of this clonotype. The V gene is TRBV2, the J gene TRBJ2-3; possibly TRBD1 for D (5 bases). Germline V CDR1 and CDR2: SNHLY, FYNNEI. CDR3 length equals 12 residues. Trimming stripped 4 bases from V and 6 bases from J, with 8 bases between. This chain's CDR3 is CASSAKGDTQYF. CDR3 sequence (DNA): TGTGCCAGCAGTGCCAAGGGGGATACGCAGTATTTT.

The rearrangement joins TRBV19 to TRBJ1-5; D remains unclear. From germline, CDR1 is LNHDA and CDR2 SQIVND (reference sequence). With 4 bases removed from V and 3 bases from J, the gap between germline ends came to 10 bases. The CDR3 totals 14 residues. CDR3 region: CASSRTADNQPQHF. For the CDR3, the DNA is TGTGCCAGTAGTAGAACGGCAGACAATCAGCCCCAGCATTTT.

Only a few counts were recorded for this clonotype. The rearrangement uses TRBV20-1 and TRBJ1-1; D perhaps matches TRBD1 (6 bases). The CDR3 runs 12 residues. The V gene's germline CDR1 is DFQATT and CDR2 SNEGSKA (reference sequence). The V and J ends lost 7 bases and 3 bases respectively, with 12 bases between them. The CDR3 sequence: CSDTSGDTEAFF. The CDR3 DNA sequence: TGCAGTGACACCTCAGGGGACACTGAAGCTTTCTTT.

Only a few counts were recorded for this clonotype. The CDR3 loop is CAIRAFDSGRSSYNSPLHF. The CDR3 region has the DNA TGTGCCATCAGGGCCTTCGATTCGGGGCGAAGCTCCTATAATTCACCCCTCCACTTT. The gene calls are TRBV10-3 and TRBJ1-6, with D possibly TRBD1 on 5 matching bases. The germline V gene has CDR1 ENHRY and CDR2 SYGVKD. V was shortened by 6 bases and J by 0 bases, with 21 bases between the two germline ends. There are 19 residues in the CDR3.